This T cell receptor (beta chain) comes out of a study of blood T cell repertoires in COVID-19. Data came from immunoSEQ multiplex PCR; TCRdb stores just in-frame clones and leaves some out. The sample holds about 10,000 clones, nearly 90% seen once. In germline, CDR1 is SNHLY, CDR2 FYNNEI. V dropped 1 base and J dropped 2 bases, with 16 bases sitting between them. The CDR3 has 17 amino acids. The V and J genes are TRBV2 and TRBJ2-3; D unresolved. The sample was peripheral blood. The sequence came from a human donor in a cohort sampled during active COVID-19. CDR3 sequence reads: CASSEGGYQTNTDTQYF. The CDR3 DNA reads TGTGCCAGCAGTGAAGGTGGCTACCAAACTAACACAGATACGCAGTATTTT.